These T cell receptor beta chains were read from a single sample in a study of identical twins. TCRdb re-called the 5' RACE reads with MiXCR, one entry per CDR3 protein. Counted here are some 270,000 distinct CDR3 sequences, about 8.3% occurring once; the ten biggest clones make up less than 4%. The data were also submitted as part of a second study, on yellow fever vaccine responses in identical twins.

The specimen sequenced was CD8+ T cells sorted from blood. The receptor source for this set is a woman under 30 in good health. CDR3s leave out the opening cysteine and the closing phenylalanine or tryptophan.

TRBJ2-7	13	TRBV12-3/TRBV12-4	ASSPHRDRFYEQY
TRBJ2-2	13	TRBV6-2/TRBV6-3	ASSNAGADTGELF
TRBJ2-1	12	TRBV7-9	ASRNVGDSIEQF
TRBJ2-3	10	TRBV27	ASSFRMDTQY
TRBJ2-1	14	TRBV7-9	ASSPTLAGEVNEQF
TRBJ2-7	15	TRBV4-3	ASSQEAQGGISYEQY
TRBJ2-2	11	TRBV29-1	SVEWRGVGELF
TRBJ2-5	13	TRBV2	ASTRGWAGQETQY
TRBJ1-6	8	TRBV29-1	SEDSPVLH
TRBJ2-3	12	TRBV24-1	ATSVRGTTDTQY
TRBJ2-1	16	TRBV9	ASSGAPPTSGSYNEQF
TRBJ2-7	12	TRBV5-6	ASSYGQGSGEQY
TRBJ2-2	11	TRBV20-1	SARDRLAGELF
TRBJ1-5	16	TRBV2	AISEGESAVYPNQPQH
TRBJ2-2	15	TRBV11-2	ASSLEWPLEGTGELF
TRBJ2-7	17	TRBV3-1	ASSQFMRTYNSLPYEQY
TRBJ2-5	10	TRBV20-1	SARDLQETQY
TRBJ2-7	12	TRBV5-6	ASSLDVTGFEQY
TRBJ2-2	14	TRBV21-1	ASSKLLAPNTGELF
TRBJ1-2	12	TRBV15	ATSGGGDSDGYT
TRBJ2-7	13	TRBV9	ASSMGTSGSYEQY
TRBJ2-7	10	TRBV29-1	SVEVGSAEQY
TRBJ2-5	15	TRBV20-1	SARGVPQGTLKETQY
TRBJ2-3	12	TRBV5-1	ASSQGPNGDTQY
TRBJ2-1	17	TRBV20-1	SARVALLAGEGIYNEQF
TRBJ2-7	12	TRBV4-1	ASSQEGLNYEQY
TRBJ2-1	12	TRBV29-1	SVLTGTSRDEQF
TRBJ2-5	13	TRBV7-8	ASSLGAGGEETQY
TRBJ2-7	15	TRBV12-3/TRBV12-4	ASSLAEGLAGTYEQY
TRBJ2-1	11	TRBV7-2	ASSLPDHNEQF
TRBJ2-5	11	TRBV12-3/TRBV12-4	ASTKQGFETQY
TRBJ2-3	13	TRBV16	ASSPPVAPGDTQY
TRBJ2-7	10	TRBV10-3	AISDVGYEQY
TRBJ2-7	10	TRBV7-9	ASSQDAYEQY
TRBJ2-5	13	TRBV24-1	ATSDFRTAQETQY
TRBJ2-7	14	TRBV28	ASSSRTSGGIYEQY
TRBJ2-3	14	TRBV5-1	ASSDQTSGTRDTQY
TRBJ2-7	14	TRBV15	ATSRDSQGGVYEQY
TRBJ2-5	12	TRBV7-9	ASSSIRTWETQY
TRBJ2-3	10	TRBV28	ASNRGPDTQY
TRBJ2-1	12	TRBV19	ASSIKGGIDEQF
TRBJ1-4	13	TRBV5-1	ASSLAGRRNEKLF
TRBJ2-1	15	TRBV7-3	ASSPRIAGSSYNEQF
TRBJ1-2	16	TRBV29-1	SVEKPGQGIYGGHGYT
TRBJ2-5	11	TRBV29-1	SVREGSQETQY
TRBJ2-7	12	TRBV7-6	ASSCRALSCGQY
TRBJ2-7	14	TRBV6-2/TRBV6-3	ASSYSRLAGANEQY
TRBJ2-7	14	TRBV20-1	SARDLGGISPYEQY